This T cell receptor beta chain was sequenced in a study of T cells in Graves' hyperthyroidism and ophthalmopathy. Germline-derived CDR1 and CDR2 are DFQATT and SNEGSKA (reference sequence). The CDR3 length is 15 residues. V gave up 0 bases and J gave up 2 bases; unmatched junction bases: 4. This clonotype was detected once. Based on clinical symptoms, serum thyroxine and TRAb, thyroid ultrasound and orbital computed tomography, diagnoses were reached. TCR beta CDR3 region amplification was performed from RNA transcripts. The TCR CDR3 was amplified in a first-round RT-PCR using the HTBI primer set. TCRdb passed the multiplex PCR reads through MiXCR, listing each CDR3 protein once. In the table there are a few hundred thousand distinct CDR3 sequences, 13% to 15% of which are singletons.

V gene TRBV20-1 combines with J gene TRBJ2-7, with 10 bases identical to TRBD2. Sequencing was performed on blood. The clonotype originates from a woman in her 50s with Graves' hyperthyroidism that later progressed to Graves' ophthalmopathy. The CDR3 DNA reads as TGCAGTGCTAGAGAGGAGCGGGAGGGCCCCTACGAGCAGTACTTC. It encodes CSAREEREGPYEQYF.